Below, 8 T cell receptor beta chains from the same sample are listed, as sequenced in a study of shared clonotypes between healthy human individuals. TCRdb's copy holds only in-frame clones and misses some; the assay was immunoSEQ multiplex PCR. The profile shows about 2.5 million clones, just under 95% of them singletons. Sequenced: naive CD4+ T cells from PBMCs. The subset: CD45RA+ positively selected. The source is a man aged 18 to 30 in good health. Some clones in this sample may be carry-over from other donors' samples.

Notes on this clone: The sample has other DNA sequences that encode this CDR3 too. The chain joins TRBV10-3 to TRBJ2-7; 10 bases are a match to TRBD1. This CDR3 comprises 15 residues. CDR1 and CDR2 (germline): ENHRY, SYGVKD. Germline trimming cut 3 bases from V and 4 bases from J; bases unmatched to any gene: 6. CDR3 region: CAISEGDRGGYEQYF. In DNA form, the CDR3 reads TGTGCCATCAGTGAAGGGGACAGGGGTGGGTACGAGCAGTACTTC.

This chain joins TRBV29-1 and TRBJ1-1; 10 bases agree with TRBD1. V lost 7 bases, J lost 0 bases, and 8 bases stayed unmatched. The CDR3 length is 15 residues. Germline V gene sequence: CDR1 SQVTM, CDR2 ANQGSEA. CDR3 sequence (DNA): TGCAGCGCAAGGACAGGGGGATATTTGAACACTGAAGCTTTCTTT. It is translated as CSARTGGYLNTEAFF.

The chain carries TRBV6-6 and TRBJ1-4; no clear D. Germline CDR1 reads MNHNY; CDR2 reads SVGAGI (reference sequence). The CDR3 is 14 amino acids. Trimming stripped 4 bases from V and 2 bases from J, with 8 bases between. The CDR3 nucleotides are TGTGCCAGCAGTTCTGTTCAGACTAATGAAAAACTGTTTTTT. As protein: CASSSVQTNEKLFF.

CDR3 amino acids: CASSGLGLAGASEQFF. CDR3 in DNA: TGCGCCAGCAGTGGATTAGGGCTAGCGGGAGCATCCGAGCAGTTCTTC. The J gene is TRBJ2-1, the V gene TRBV10-1, with 10 bases that match TRBD2. Looked up from germline, CDR1 is WNHNN and CDR2 is SYGVQD (reference sequence). After removal of 4 bases from V and 10 bases from J, the junction contained 13 bases not matched to a gene. The CDR3 totals 16 residues.

The rearrangement links TRBV6-1 to TRBJ2-7; a weak D match, TRBD1 (6 bases). The V end lost 7 bases, the J end lost 0 bases, and 13 bases lay between the germline ends. CDR3 length: 14 residues. Germline V CDR1 and CDR2: MNHNS, SASEGT. CDR3 region: CASTFDRSSYEQYF. The CDR3 DNA sequence: TGTGCCAGCACCTTCGACAGGAGCTCCTACGAGCAGTACTTC.

This sequence joins TRBV21-1 and TRBJ2-1; TRBD1 reflects the table's D call only, with no check against the DNA. TRBV21-1 is an annotated pseudogene. The CDR3 sequence is 15 residues long. The CDR3 region is CASSQRTGWWDEQFF. CDR3 DNA: TGTGCCAGCAGCCAAAGGACAGGGTGGTGGGATGAGCAGTTCTTC.

The chain links TRBV29-1 to TRBJ2-7; 7 bases line up with TRBD2. The CDR3 length is 13 residues. Trimming took 4 bases from V and 3 from J; bases not matched to a gene: 6. CDR1 SQVTM and CDR2 ANQGSEA come from the germline V gene. CDR3 DNA sequence: TGCAGCGTTGGGGCGCTAGCGGACTACGAGCAGTACTTC. Translation gives CSVGALADYEQYF.

About this clone itself: Sequence at one end of the junction differs from germline and may be a read error. The chain employs TRBV30 and TRBJ2-1; D is possibly TRBD2 (6 bases). The CDR3 sequence is 14 residues long. Germline CDR1 and CDR2: GTSNPN and SVGIG (reference sequence). CDR3 sequence (DNA): TGTGCCTGGACCCCGGGACTCACCTACCATGAGCAGTTCTTC. Its protein is CAWTPGLTYHEQFF. The full variable domain, completed using reference TRBV30 and TRBJ2-1, is SQTIHQWPATLVQPVGSPLSLECTVEGTSNPNLYWYRQAAGRGLQLLFYSVGIGQISSEVPQNLSASRPQDRQFILSSKKLLLSDSGFYLCAWTPGLTYHEQFFGPGTRLTVL.